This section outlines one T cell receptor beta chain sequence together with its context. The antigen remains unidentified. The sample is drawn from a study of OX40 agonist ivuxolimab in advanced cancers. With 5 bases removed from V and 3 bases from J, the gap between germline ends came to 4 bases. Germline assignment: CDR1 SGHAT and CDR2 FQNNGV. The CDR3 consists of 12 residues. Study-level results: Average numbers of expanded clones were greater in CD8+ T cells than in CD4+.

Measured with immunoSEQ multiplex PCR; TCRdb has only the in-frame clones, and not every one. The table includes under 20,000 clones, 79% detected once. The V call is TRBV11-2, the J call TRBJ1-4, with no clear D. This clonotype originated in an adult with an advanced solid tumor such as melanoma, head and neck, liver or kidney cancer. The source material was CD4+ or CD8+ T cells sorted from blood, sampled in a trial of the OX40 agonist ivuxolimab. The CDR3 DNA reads TGTGCCAGCAGCCCCTCTAATGAAAAACTGTTTTTT. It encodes CASSPSNEKLFF.